This record looks at one TCR beta chain sequence and its context. Its target is not known. Assay used: immunoSEQ multiplex PCR; TCRdb lists only in-frame clones, some missing. The repertoire holds approximately 1.4 million clones, with 95% to 99% as singletons. Germline V gene data show CDR1 as PRHDT and CDR2 as FYEKMQ (reference sequence). The CDR3 runs 19 residues. V lost 4 bases, J lost 4 bases, and 21 bases stayed unmatched. The entry originates in a study of shared clonotypes between healthy human individuals. Across the whole study: Researchers assigned three CD4 naive, three CD4 memory, two CD8 naive and one CD8 memory plate to each donor.

Regarding the study as a whole: Clonotypes shared by all four donors outscored non-shared clonotypes in generation probability. For naive CD4 cells, roughly 5% of clonotypes were shared across a few donors.

Sequences were obtained from naive CD4+ T cells sorted from blood. Documented subset: CD45RA+ positively selected. The TCR originated in a man in his thirties or forties in good health. The chain uses TRBV13 and TRBJ2-5, with 7 positions matching TRBD1. CDR3 nucleotides: TGTGCCAGCAGCTGGTTCGGACAGGCCGCGGCCTCGAACTTAGAGACCCAGTACTTC. As protein: CASSWFGQAAASNLETQYF. The full variable domain, rest sourced from reference TRBV13 and TRBJ2-5, is AAGVIQSPRHLIKEKRETATLKCYPIPRHDTVYWYQQGPGQDPQFLISFYEKMQSDKGSIPDRFSAQQFSDYHSELNMSSLELGDSALYFCASSWFGQAAASNLETQYFGPGTRLLVL.